The rows below give T cell receptor beta chains drawn from one sample of a study of blood T cell repertoires in COVID-19. This table comes from immunoSEQ multiplex PCR, and its TCRdb copy is limited to in-frame clones, with some not included. The table has about 220,000 clones, roughly 84% seen once; the top ten hold about 5.1%. The sample was peripheral blood. Receptors originate from a woman aged 55-69 years who had recovered from COVID-19. The CDR3 runs from the conserved cysteine through the conserved F or W. A D gene is named only where the DNA matches it firmly. For some rows the clone size is stated as once, few or many, or as a class when expanded; others skip it.

clone size,V gene,J gene,D gene,CDR3 protein,CDR3 DNA
.,TRBV27,TRBJ2-2,.,CASSFIGFQSTGELFF,TGTGCCAGCAGTTTCATTGGCTTCCAGTCCACCGGGGAGCTGTTTTTT
.,TRBV4-1,TRBJ2-2,TRBD1,CASSRSAWGQSPTGELFF,TGCGCCAGCAGCCGCAGCGCCTGGGGACAGTCCCCAACCGGGGAGCTGTTTTTT
.,TRBV16,TRBJ2-3,TRBD2,CASSQLERGGTDTQYF,TGTGCCAGCAGCCAATTGGAGCGGGGGGGCACAGATACGCAGTATTTT
.,TRBV9,TRBJ2-6,.,CASSPGSGANVLTF,TGTGCCAGCAGCCCCGGGTCTGGGGCCAACGTCCTGACTTTC
.,TRBV6-2/TRBV6-3,TRBJ2-6,.,CASSFGGSGANVLTF,TGTGCCAGCAGTTTTGGGGGGAGTGGGGCCAACGTCCTGACTTTC
.,TRBV6-5,TRBJ2-7,TRBD1,CASSRTGWQYEQYF,TGTGCCAGCAGCAGGACAGGGTGGCAATACGAGCAGTACTTC
.,TRBV10-3,TRBJ2-3,TRBD1,CAIKTGDVSTDTQYF,TGTGCCATCAAGACAGGGGACGTTAGCACAGATACGCAGTATTTT
.,TRBV27,TRBJ2-7,TRBD2,CASSFLAGGSYEQYF,TGTGCCAGCAGTTTCTTAGCGGGGGGCTCCTACGAGCAGTACTTC
.,TRBV4-3,TRBJ1-2,.,CASSQVLGAEGYTF,TGCGCCAGCAGCCAAGTCCTTGGGGCGGAGGGCTACACCTTC
.,TRBV5-6,TRBJ2-1,.,CASSFSQLALSSYNEQFF,TGTGCCAGCAGCTTCTCCCAACTAGCTCTGAGCTCCTACAATGAGCAGTTCTTC
once,TRBV10-3,TRBJ2-5,TRBD2,CAISPGLAGQETQYF,TGTGCCATCAGTCCGGGACTAGCGGGGCAAGAGACCCAGTACTTC
.,TRBV2,TRBJ1-2,.,CASSARADYGYTF,TGTGCCAGCAGTGCCAGGGCCGACTATGGCTACACCTTC
.,TRBV30,TRBJ2-2,.,CAWSATNTGELFF,TGTGCCTGGAGTGCCACGAACACCGGGGAGCTGTTTTTT
.,TRBV19,TRBJ2-7,.,CASNRDTNSYEQYF,TGTGCCAGTAACCGGGACACCAACTCCTACGAGCAGTACTTC
.,TRBV3-1/TRBV3-2,TRBJ2-5,TRBD2,CASSPLAHLGGGNQETQYF,TGTGCCAGCAGCCCCCTAGCACACCTCGGCGGGGGGAACCAAGAGACCCAGTACTTC
.,TRBV5-5,TRBJ1-4,.,CASSLQGSFGSEKLFF,TGTGCCAGCAGCCTCCAAGGGTCCTTTGGGAGTGAAAAACTGTTTTTT
.,TRBV30,TRBJ1-6,.,CAAPGVSYNSPLHF,TGTGCCGCCCCAGGGGTTTCCTATAATTCACCCCTCCACTTT
.,TRBV2,TRBJ2-1,.,CASRGTRQALNEQFF,TGTGCCAGCAGGGGGACGAGACAGGCCTTAAATGAGCAGTTCTTC
few,TRBV24-1,TRBJ2-1,.,CATSGASREQFF,TGTGCCACCAGTGGCGCGTCCCGGGAGCAGTTCTTC
.,TRBV7-9,TRBJ1-2,TRBD1,CASSSSGTGGAYGYTF,TGTGCCAGCAGCTCGTCCGGGACAGGGGGTGCGTATGGCTACACCTTC
.,TRBV27,TRBJ2-1,.,CASRPGTPSYNEQFF,TGTGCCAGCCGTCCCGGGACTCCTTCCTACAATGAGCAGTTCTTC
.,TRBV7-2,TRBJ2-7,.,CASSLVGQGITYEQYF,TGTGCCAGCAGCTTAGTAGGGCAGGGGATTACCTACGAGCAGTACTTC
.,TRBV21-1,TRBJ1-5,.,CASSKAPGDQPQHF,TGTGCCAGCAGCAAAGCCCCGGGGGATCAGCCCCAGCATTTT
few,TRBV27,TRBJ1-2,.,CASSTYGLGYGYTF,TGTGCCAGCAGTACGTACGGGTTGGGCTATGGCTACACCTTC
.,TRBV3-1/TRBV3-2,TRBJ2-1,.,CASSQGRGEQFF,TGTGCCAGCAGCCAAGGCAGGGGTGAGCAGTTCTTC
.,TRBV24-1,TRBJ1-3,.,CATQATSGNTIYF,TGTGCCACCCAAGCAACCTCTGGAAACACCATATATTTT
few,TRBV10-3,TRBJ1-6,.,CAIRAGGNNSPLHF,TGTGCCATCAGGGCGGGGGGAAATAATTCACCCCTCCACTTT
.,TRBV7-2,TRBJ2-5,TRBD2,CASSLRLAGGGKTQYF,TGTGCCAGCAGCTTGAGACTAGCGGGGGGGGGAAAGACCCAGTACTTC
.,TRBV7-3,TRBJ1-2,.,CASSPHIGDSRYTF,TGTGCCAGCAGCCCCCATATTGGGGACTCGCGCTACACCTTC
.,TRBV27,TRBJ2-7,.,CASSLGGYSYEQYF,TGTGCCAGCAGTTTAGGCGGATACTCCTACGAGCAGTACTTC
.,TRBV7-6,TRBJ2-5,TRBD2,CASSLGFGTSGGGTQYF,TGTGCCAGCAGCTTAGGATTCGGGACTAGCGGGGGCGGGACCCAGTACTTC
.,TRBV19,TRBJ1-5,.,CATRQGNQPQHF,TGTGCCACCCGACAGGGCAATCAGCCCCAGCATTTT
.,TRBV15,TRBJ2-3,.,CATSNGASWSDTQYF,TGTGCCACCAGCAACGGCGCTAGCTGGTCAGATACGCAGTATTTT
.,TRBV2,TRBJ2-7,.,CASKEGPSYEQYF,TGTGCCAGCAAGGAGGGACCCTCCTACGAGCAGTACTTC
.,TRBV2,TRBJ2-7,.,CASTYGQRPSYEQYF,TGTGCCAGCACTTATGGACAGAGGCCATCCTACGAGCAGTACTTC
.,TRBV20-1,TRBJ1-4,.,CSASSPGQKGNEKLFF,TGCAGTGCTAGTAGCCCCGGACAGAAAGGGAATGAAAAACTGTTTTTT
.,TRBV6-5,TRBJ1-1,TRBD1,CASSRTGGVTEAFF,TGTGCCAGCAGCAGGACAGGGGGGGTCACTGAAGCTTTCTTT
.,TRBV3-1/TRBV3-2,TRBJ1-1,.,CASSREQNTEAFF,TGTGCCAGCAGCCGGGAGCAGAACACTGAAGCTTTCTTT
.,TRBV30,TRBJ1-2,.,CAWSVAGVGYTF,TGTGCCTGGAGTGTAGCAGGGGTTGGCTACACCTTC
.,TRBV24-1,TRBJ2-2,.,CATSDGGTPATGELFF,TGTGCCACCAGTGACGGCGGGACGCCTGCCACCGGGGAGCTGTTTTTT
.,TRBV6-5,TRBJ1-4,.,CASSPPGNNEKLFF,TGTGCCAGCAGTCCCCCAGGGAATAATGAAAAACTGTTTTTT
.,TRBV6-5,TRBJ2-3,.,CASSYSSFGTDTQYF,TGTGCCAGCAGTTACTCGAGCTTCGGCACAGATACGCAGTATTTT
.,TRBV20-1,TRBJ2-5,TRBD1,CSASDSSRTGKETQYF,TGCAGTGCTAGTGATAGCTCTAGGACAGGGAAAGAGACCCAGTACTTC
once,TRBV15,TRBJ2-3,TRBD2,CATSRGTGGGPTDTQYF,TGTGCCACCAGCAGAGGAACCGGCGGGGGGCCCACAGATACGCAGTATTTT
.,TRBV27,TRBJ1-6,.,CASSLIFGFDSDSPLHF,TGTGCCAGCAGTTTAATATTTGGGTTTGACAGTGATTCACCCCTCCACTTT
.,TRBV2,TRBJ1-5,TRBD1,CASSPQGTSNQPQHF,TGTGCCAGCAGTCCACAGGGGACGAGCAATCAGCCCCAGCATTTT
.,TRBV19,TRBJ1-2,.,CASSIVTGWNGYTF,TGTGCCAGTAGTATAGTAACAGGGTGGAATGGCTACACCTTC
.,TRBV6-6,TRBJ1-1,TRBD1,CASSYRRQGGNTEAFF,TGTGCCAGCAGTTACCGCCGACAGGGGGGGAACACTGAAGCTTTCTTT
.,TRBV9,TRBJ2-3,TRBD2,CASSVRTSGSTDTQYF,TGTGCCAGCAGCGTGCGGACTAGCGGTAGCACAGATACGCAGTATTTT
.,TRBV4-1,TRBJ1-3,.,CASSPASLRDSGNTIYF,TGCGCCAGCAGCCCGGCAAGCCTGCGGGACTCTGGAAACACCATATATTTT
.,TRBV4-1,TRBJ2-1,TRBD2,CASSSPGLAVYNEQFF,TGCGCCAGCAGCTCCCCGGGACTAGCGGTCTACAATGAGCAGTTCTTC
few,TRBV18,TRBJ1-2,.,CASSHRDDYGYTF,TGTGCCAGCTCACACAGGGACGACTATGGCTACACCTTC
few,TRBV19,TRBJ1-5,.,CASTHSQGYGNQPQHF,TGTGCCAGTACACACTCACAGGGCTATGGCAATCAGCCCCAGCATTTT
.,TRBV29-1,TRBJ1-5,TRBD1,CSVVGTGTNQPQHF,TGCAGCGTTGTCGGGACAGGGACCAATCAGCCCCAGCATTTT
.,TRBV19,TRBJ1-4,.,CASSIGGTNEKLFF,TGTGCCAGTAGTATCGGGGGGACTAATGAAAAACTGTTTTTT
.,TRBV30,TRBJ1-3,.,CAWRNTGSSGNTIYF,TGTGCCTGGAGAAATACAGGGAGCTCTGGAAACACCATATATTTT
.,TRBV2,TRBJ1-2,.,CASSTDSTPGYTF,TGTGCCAGCAGTACCGACTCAACACCTGGCTACACCTTC
.,TRBV18,TRBJ1-1,.,CASSPLPETEAFF,TGTGCCAGCTCACCACTACCAGAAACTGAAGCTTTCTTT